This T cell receptor beta chain originates from a study of cytomegalovirus exposure and HLA in healthy donors. Whole-study findings and limits: The tendency of first-cohort TCR clusters to co-occur in the 90 to 150 validation repertoires was the finding of a later analysis. Three CMV-associated chains proved CMV antigen-specific in vitro.

Note on this clone: Its antigen is not known.

Profiled with immunoSEQ multiplex PCR; TCRdb holds only in-frame clones, not every one. The table lists tens of thousands of clones, 93% of them singletons. The receptor was isolated from a woman aged 25 to 45 in good health and CMV-seronegative. Sequenced material: PBMCs.

This CDR3 reads CASSPTGRGIEAFF. The CDR3 DNA reads as TGTGCCAGCAGCCCTACTGGTAGGGGAATTGAAGCTTTCTTT. The chain combines TRBV9 with TRBJ1-1; a weak D match, TRBD1 (5 bases). V was pared by 4 bases and J by 7 bases, with 17 bases between. CDR1 is SGDLS, CDR2 YYNGEE, per germline. This CDR3 has 14 amino acids.